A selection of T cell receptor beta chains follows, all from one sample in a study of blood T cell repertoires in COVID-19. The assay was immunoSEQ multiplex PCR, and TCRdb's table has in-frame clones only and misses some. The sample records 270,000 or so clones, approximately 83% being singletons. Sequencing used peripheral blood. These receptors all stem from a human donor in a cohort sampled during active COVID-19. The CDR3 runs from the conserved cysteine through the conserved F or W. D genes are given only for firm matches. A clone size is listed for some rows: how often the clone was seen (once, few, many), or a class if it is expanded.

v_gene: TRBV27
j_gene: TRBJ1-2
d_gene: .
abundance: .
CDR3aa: CATRGSGLDWGYTF
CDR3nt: TGTGCCACCAGAGGGAGTGGACTCGACTGGGGCTACACCTTC

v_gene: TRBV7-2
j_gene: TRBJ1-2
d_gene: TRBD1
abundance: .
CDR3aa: CASSLGGQGGYGYTF
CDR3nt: TGTGCCAGCAGCTTAGGGGGACAGGGAGGCTATGGCTACACCTTC

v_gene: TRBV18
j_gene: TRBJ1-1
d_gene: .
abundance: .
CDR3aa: CASSFDRNTEAFF
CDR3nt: TGTGCCAGCTCATTCGATAGAAACACTGAAGCTTTCTTT

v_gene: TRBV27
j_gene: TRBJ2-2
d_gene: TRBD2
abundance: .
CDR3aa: CASSLRLASTGELFF
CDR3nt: TGTGCCAGCAGTTTAAGACTAGCAAGTACCGGGGAGCTGTTTTTT

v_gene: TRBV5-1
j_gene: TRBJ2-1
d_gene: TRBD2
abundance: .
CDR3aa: CASSNGLAGVPYNEQFF
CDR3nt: TGCGCCAGCAGCAACGGACTAGCGGGAGTTCCCTACAATGAGCAGTTCTTC

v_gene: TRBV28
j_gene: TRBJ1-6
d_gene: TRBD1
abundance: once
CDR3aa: CASSPQTGGSLSSYNSPLHF
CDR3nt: TGTGCCAGCAGTCCTCAGACAGGGGGCTCCCTGAGCTCCTATAATTCACCCCTCCACTTT

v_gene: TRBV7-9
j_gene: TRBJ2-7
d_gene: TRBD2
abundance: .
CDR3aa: CASSGKGLRTEQYF
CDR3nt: TGTGCCAGCAGTGGGAAGGGACTAAGAACCGAGCAGTACTTC

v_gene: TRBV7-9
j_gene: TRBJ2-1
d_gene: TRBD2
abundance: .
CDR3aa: CASSPLAGVHNEQFF
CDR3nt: TGTGCCAGCAGCCCGCTAGCGGGAGTTCACAATGAGCAGTTCTTC

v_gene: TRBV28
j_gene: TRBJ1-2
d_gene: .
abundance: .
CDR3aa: CASTPRREIYGYTF
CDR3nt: TGTGCCAGCACCCCTCGTCGGGAGATTTATGGCTACACCTTC

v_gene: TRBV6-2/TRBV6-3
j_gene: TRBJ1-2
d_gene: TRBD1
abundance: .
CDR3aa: CASSYGTDPCYTF
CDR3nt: TGTGCCAGCAGTTACGGGACAGACCCTTGCTACACCTTC

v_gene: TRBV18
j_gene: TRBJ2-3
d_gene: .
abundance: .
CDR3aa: CASSPRRTDTQYF
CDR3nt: TGTGCCAGCTCACCCCGTCGGACAGATACGCAGTATTTT

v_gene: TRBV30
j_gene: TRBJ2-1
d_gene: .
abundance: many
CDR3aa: CAWTYTRTYNEQFF
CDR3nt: TGTGCCTGGACGTACACCAGAACCTACAATGAGCAGTTCTTC

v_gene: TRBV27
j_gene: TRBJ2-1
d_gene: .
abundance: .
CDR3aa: CASSRLSSYNEQFF
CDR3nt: TGTGCCAGCAGCCGCCTGAGCTCCTACAATGAGCAGTTCTTC

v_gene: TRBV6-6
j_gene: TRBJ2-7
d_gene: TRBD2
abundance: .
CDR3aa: CASSLVGFRATSERYYEQYF
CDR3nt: TGTGCCAGCAGTCTGGTAGGCTTCCGAGCGACTAGCGAGAGGTACTACGAGCAGTACTTC

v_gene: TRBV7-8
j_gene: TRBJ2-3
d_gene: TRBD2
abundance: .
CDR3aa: CASSLTRLAGGQGPDTQYF
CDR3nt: TGTGCCAGCAGCTTAACCCGACTAGCGGGAGGCCAAGGGCCAGATACGCAGTATTTT

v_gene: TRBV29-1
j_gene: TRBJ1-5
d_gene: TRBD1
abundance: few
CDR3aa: CSVGGQGGQPQHF
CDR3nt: TGCAGCGTTGGAGGACAGGGCGGTCAGCCCCAGCATTTT

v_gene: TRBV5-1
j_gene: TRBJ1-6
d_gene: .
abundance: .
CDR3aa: CASSLGRNNSPLHF
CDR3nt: TGCGCCAGCAGCTTGGGCAGAAATAATTCACCCCTCCACTTT

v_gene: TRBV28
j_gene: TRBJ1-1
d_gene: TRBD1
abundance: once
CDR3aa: CASSIPGQIWAEAFF
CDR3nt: TGTGCCAGCAGCATCCCGGGACAGATCTGGGCGGAAGCTTTCTTT

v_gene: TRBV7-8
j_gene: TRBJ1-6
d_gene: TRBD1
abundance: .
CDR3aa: CASSLEGRTGNNSPLHF
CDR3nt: TGTGCCAGCAGCTTAGAAGGGAGGACAGGGAACAATTCACCCCTCCACTTT

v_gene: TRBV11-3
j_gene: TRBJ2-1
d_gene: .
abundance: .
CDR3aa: CASSRGATGDEQFF
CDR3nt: TGTGCCAGCAGCCGCGGGGCTACGGGCGATGAGCAGTTCTTC

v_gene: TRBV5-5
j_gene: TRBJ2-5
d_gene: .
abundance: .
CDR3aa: CASSLIQQETQYF
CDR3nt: TGTGCCAGCAGCTTAATCCAGCAAGAGACCCAGTACTTC

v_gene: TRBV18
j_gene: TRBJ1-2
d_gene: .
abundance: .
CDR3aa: CASSPRVGRNYGYTF
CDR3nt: TGTGCCAGCTCACCCCGCGTGGGCAGAAACTATGGCTACACCTTC

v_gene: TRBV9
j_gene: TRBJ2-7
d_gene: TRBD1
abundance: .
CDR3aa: CASSQGLHRGSIEQYF
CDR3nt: TGTGCCAGCAGCCAAGGCTTGCACAGGGGATCGATCGAGCAGTACTTC

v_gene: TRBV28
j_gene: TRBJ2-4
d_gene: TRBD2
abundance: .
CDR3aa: CASSGGGRAGNIQYF
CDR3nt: TGTGCCAGCAGTGGGGGAGGGCGGGCTGGAAACATTCAGTACTTC

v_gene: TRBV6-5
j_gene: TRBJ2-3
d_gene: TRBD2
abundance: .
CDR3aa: CASGGVSTDTQYF
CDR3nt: TGTGCCAGCGGGGGGGTTAGCACAGATACGCAGTATTTT

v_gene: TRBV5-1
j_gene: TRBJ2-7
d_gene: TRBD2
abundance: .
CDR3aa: CASSGTSGRAEQYF
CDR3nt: TGCGCCAGCAGCGGAACTAGCGGGAGGGCCGAGCAGTACTTC

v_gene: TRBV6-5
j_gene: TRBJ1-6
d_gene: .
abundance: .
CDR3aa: CASRRVYNSPLHF
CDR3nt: TGTGCCAGCCGGAGGGTCTATAATTCACCCCTCCACTTT

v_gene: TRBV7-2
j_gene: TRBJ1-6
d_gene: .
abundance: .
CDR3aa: CASSSTGPNSPLHF
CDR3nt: TGTGCCAGCAGCTCCACAGGGCCTAATTCACCCCTCCACTTT

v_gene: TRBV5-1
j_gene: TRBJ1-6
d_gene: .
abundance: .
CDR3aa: CASSLEQGNSPLHF
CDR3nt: TGCGCCAGCAGCTTGGAGCAGGGTAATTCACCCCTCCACTTT

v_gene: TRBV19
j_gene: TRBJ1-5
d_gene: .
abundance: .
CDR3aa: CASSETGLFSNQPQHF
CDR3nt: TGTGCCAGTAGCGAAACGGGACTGTTTAGCAATCAGCCCCAGCATTTT

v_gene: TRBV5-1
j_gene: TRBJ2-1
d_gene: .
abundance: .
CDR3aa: CASSLATSNEQFF
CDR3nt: TGCGCCAGCAGCTTAGCGACTAGCAATGAGCAGTTCTTC

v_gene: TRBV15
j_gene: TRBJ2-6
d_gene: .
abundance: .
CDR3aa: CATSRDPFSSGANVLTF
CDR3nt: TGTGCCACCAGCAGAGATCCCTTCTCCTCTGGGGCCAACGTCCTGACTTTC

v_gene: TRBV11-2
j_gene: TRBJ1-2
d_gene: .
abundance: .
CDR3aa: CASSQRQGYTF
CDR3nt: TGTGCCAGCAGCCAAAGACAGGGCTACACCTTC

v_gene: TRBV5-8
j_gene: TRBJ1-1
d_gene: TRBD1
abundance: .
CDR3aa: CASSRSMGQGNTEAFF
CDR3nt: TGTGCCAGCAGCCGTAGCATGGGACAGGGGAACACTGAAGCTTTCTTT

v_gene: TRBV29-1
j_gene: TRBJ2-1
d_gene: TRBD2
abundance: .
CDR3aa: CSVDLGGTPGLAGGEQFF
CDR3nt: TGCAGCGTTGATCTGGGGGGTACCCCGGGACTAGCGGGAGGAGAGCAGTTCTTC

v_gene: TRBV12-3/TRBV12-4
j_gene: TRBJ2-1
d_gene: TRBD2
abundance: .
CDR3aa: CASSSSGSYEQFF
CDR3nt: TGTGCCAGCAGTTCTAGCGGGAGTTATGAGCAGTTCTTC

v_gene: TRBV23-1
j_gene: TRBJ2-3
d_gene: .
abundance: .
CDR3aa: CASFPVTDTQYF
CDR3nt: TGCGCCAGCTTCCCGGTCACAGATACGCAGTATTTT

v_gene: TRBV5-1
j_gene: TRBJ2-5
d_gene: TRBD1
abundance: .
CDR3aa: CASSLLTGGRETQYF
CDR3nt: TGCGCCAGCAGCTTGCTGACAGGGGGCAGGGAGACCCAGTACTTC

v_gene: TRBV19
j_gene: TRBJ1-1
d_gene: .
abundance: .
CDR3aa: CASSTQAGLNTEAFF
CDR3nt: TGTGCCAGTAGTACCCAGGCAGGGTTGAACACTGAAGCTTTCTTT